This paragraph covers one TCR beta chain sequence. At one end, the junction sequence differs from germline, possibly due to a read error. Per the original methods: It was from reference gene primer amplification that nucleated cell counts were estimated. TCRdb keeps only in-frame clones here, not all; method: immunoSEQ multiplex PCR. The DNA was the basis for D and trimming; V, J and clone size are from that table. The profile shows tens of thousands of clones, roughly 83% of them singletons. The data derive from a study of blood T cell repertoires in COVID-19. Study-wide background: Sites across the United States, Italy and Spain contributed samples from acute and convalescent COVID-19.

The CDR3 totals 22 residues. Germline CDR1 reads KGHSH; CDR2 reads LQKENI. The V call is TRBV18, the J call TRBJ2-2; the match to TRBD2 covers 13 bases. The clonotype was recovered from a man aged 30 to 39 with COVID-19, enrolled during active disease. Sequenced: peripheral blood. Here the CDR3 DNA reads TGTGCCACCTATGAACAGGGGGCAGGGACTAGCGGGGATTATCGCGAACACCGGGGAGCTGTTTTT. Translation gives CATYEQGAGTSGDYREHRGAVF. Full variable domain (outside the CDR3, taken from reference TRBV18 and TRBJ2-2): NAGVMQNPRHLVRRRGQEARLRCSPMKGHSHVYWYRQLPEEGLKFMVYLQKENIIDESGMPKERFSAEFPKEGPSILRIQQVVRGDSAAYFCATYEQGAGTSGDYREHRGAVFGEGSRLTVL.